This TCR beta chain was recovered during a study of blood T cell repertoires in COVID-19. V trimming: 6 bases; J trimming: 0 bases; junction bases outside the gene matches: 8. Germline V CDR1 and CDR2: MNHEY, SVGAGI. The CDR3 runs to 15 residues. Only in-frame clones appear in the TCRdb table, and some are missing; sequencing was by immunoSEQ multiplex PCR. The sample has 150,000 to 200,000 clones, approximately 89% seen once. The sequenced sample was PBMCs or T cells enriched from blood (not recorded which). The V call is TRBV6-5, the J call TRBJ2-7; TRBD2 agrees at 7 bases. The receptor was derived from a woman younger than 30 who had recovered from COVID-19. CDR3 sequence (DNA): TGTGCCAGCAGCTTAGGGCGGGGGTACTCCTACGAGCAGTACTTC. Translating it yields CASSLGRGYSYEQYF.